The 30 T cell receptor beta chains reported below all come from one sample, sequenced in a study of CD8 T cells in ankylosing spondylitis. Study-wide results and caveats: Seemingly distinctive of ankylosing spondylitis blood was a TCR beta motif formed by eight highly homologous variants.

One entry per CDR3 protein, called by TCRdb with MiXCR from the 5' RACE reads. The repertoire holds over 400,000 distinct CDR3 sequences, with 25% to 30% as singletons. No cognate antigen is known for these TCRs. Sequenced: blood, either unsorted or a sorted T cell fraction (not recorded which). The receptor set was obtained from a male donor with ankylosing spondylitis.

The chain has TRBV5-1 and TRBJ1-1; D possibly corresponds to TRBD1 (5 bases). Per the germline V gene, CDR1 is SGHRS and CDR2 is YFSETQ. The V gene lost 4 bases and the J gene lost 3 bases, with 16 bases spanning the gap. The CDR3 runs to 15 residues. The CDR3 sequence: CASSAGGAFDTEAFF. The CDR3 coding sequence is TGCGCCAGCAGCGCGGGCGGGGCCTTCGACACTGAAGCTTTCTTT.

The rearrangement uses TRBV6-1 and TRBJ2-3; a possible D gene is TRBD2 (5 bases). The CDR3 contains 14 residues. Trimming stripped 1 base from V and 2 bases from J, with 7 bases between. CDR1 and CDR2 (germline): MNHNS, SASEGT. The CDR3 bases are TGTGCCAGCAGTGAAGGAGGGTTCACAGATACGCAGTATTTT. Encoded protein: CASSEGGFTDTQYF.

This clonotype was observed a handful of times. The chain combines TRBV29-1 with TRBJ2-2; 13 positions match TRBD2. The CDR3 sequence is 14 residues long. CDR1 is SQVTM, CDR2 ANQGSEA, per germline. With 7 bases clipped from V and 7 bases from J, the junction kept 6 bases outside the gene matches. CDR3 amino acids: CSAGLAGVGGELFF. The CDR3 DNA follows: TGCAGCGCTGGACTAGCGGGAGTGGGCGGGGAGCTGTTTTTT.

This clonotype was picked up a small number of times. DNA for the CDR3: TGTGCCAGTAGTACTAGCGGGTTCCCCTACGAGCAGTACTTC. Protein sequence: CASSTSGFPYEQYF. The chain joins TRBV19 to TRBJ2-7, with 8 bases lining up with TRBD2. This CDR3 region has 14 residues. Germline V gene lookup returns CDR1 LNHDA and CDR2 SQIVND (reference sequence). With V trimmed by 4 bases and J by 2 bases, 4 bases remained unmatched.

The rearrangement links TRBV2 to TRBJ1-6; D gene ambiguous. V was trimmed by 5 bases and J by 8 bases, leaving 13 bases between them. The CDR3 length is 14 residues. In germline, CDR1 is SNHLY, CDR2 FYNNEI. CDR3 sequence: CASSKGNGDSPLHF. In DNA form, the CDR3 reads TGTGCCAGCAGTAAGGGAAACGGGGATTCACCCCTCCACTTT.

The rearrangement uses TRBV5-1 and TRBJ2-1; 7 positions match TRBD2. Germline V gene sequence: CDR1 SGHRS, CDR2 YFSETQ. Trimming took 6 bases from V and 2 from J; bases not matched to a gene: 11. CDR3 length equals 16 residues. CDR3 DNA: TGCGCCAGCACCATGGGGGGGAGCAGGGCCTACAATGAGCAGTTCTTC. This gives the protein CASTMGGSRAYNEQFF.

Only a few counts were recorded for this clonotype. The rearrangement uses TRBV11-2 and TRBJ1-1; D is uncertain. In germline, CDR1 is SGHAT, CDR2 FQNNGV. The CDR3 contains 15 residues. V lost 2 bases and J lost 1, with 11 bases in between. The CDR3 sequence: CASSLKNTWNTEAFF. The CDR3 DNA reads TGTGCCAGCAGCTTAAAGAATACATGGAACACTGAAGCTTTCTTT. The full variable domain, rest sourced from reference TRBV11-2 and TRBJ1-1, is EAGVAQSPRYKIIEKRQSVAFWCNPISGHATLYWYQQILGQGPKLLIQFQNNGVVDDSQLPKDRFSAERLKGVDSTLKIQPAKLEDSAVYLCASSLKNTWNTEAFFGQGTRLTVV.

This chain links TRBV13 with TRBJ1-1; a weak D match, TRBD1 (6 bases). The germline gives CDR1 PRHDT, CDR2 FYEKMQ (reference sequence). The CDR3 contains 15 residues. Trimming shortened V by 0 bases and J by 1 base, and 9 bases separated the two germline ends. The CDR3 DNA sequence: TGTGCCAGCAGCTTAGGGGGACACTGGAACACTGAAGCTTTCTTT. Translation gives CASSLGGHWNTEAFF.

The CDR3 nucleotides read TGCGCCAGCAGCCACGGGACAGGGGGGTATGGCTACACCTTC. This gives the protein CASSHGTGGYGYTF. V gene TRBV4-1 combines with J gene TRBJ1-2; 11 nucleotides align to TRBD1. Germline trimming cut 3 bases from V and 5 bases from J; bases unmatched to any gene: 2. The CDR3 is made up of 14 amino acids. CDR1 and CDR2 (germline): MGHRA, YSYEKL.

There are a few counts of this clonotype. This rearrangement joins TRBV3-1 to TRBJ1-2; D uncertain. V was trimmed by 7 bases and J by 2 bases, leaving 17 bases between them. Germline CDR1 reads LGHDT; CDR2 reads YNNKEL (reference sequence). The CDR3 is 15 residues long. DNA of the CDR3: TGTGCCAGCACCCATGGGCAGGTTGGAAACTATGGCTACACCTTC. The encoded protein is CASTHGQVGNYGYTF.

The chain combines TRBV27 with TRBJ2-3, with TRBD2 identical over 8 bases. Trimming cost V 6 bases and J 3 bases; bases outside gene matches: 11. Germline CDR1 and CDR2: MNHEY and SMNVEV (reference sequence). The CDR3 covers 16 residues. The CDR3 loop is CASSRPSGSGTDTQYF. As DNA, the CDR3 is TGTGCCAGCAGCCGCCCAAGCGGGAGCGGGACAGATACGCAGTATTTT.

The J gene is TRBJ2-1, the V gene TRBV4-1; D is unclear. This CDR3 contains 18 residues. CDR1 and CDR2 (germline): MGHRA, YSYEKL. V lost 1 base, J lost 2 bases, and 18 bases lay in between. The chain's CDR3 is CASSQVDMGFSAYNEQFF. CDR3 DNA: TGCGCCAGCAGCCAAGTGGATATGGGGTTCTCGGCCTACAATGAGCAGTTCTTC.

The CDR3 sequence: CASSPRRGQAPTGELFF. DNA of the CDR3: TGTGCCAGCAGCCCGAGGAGGGGACAGGCCCCTACCGGGGAGCTGTTTTTT. J is TRBJ2-2 and V is TRBV11-2; TRBD1 aligns across 8 bases. The V gene end was trimmed by 5 bases and the J gene end by 5 bases; junction bases not matched to a gene: 13. The CDR3 totals 17 residues. CDR1 and CDR2 (germline): SGHAT, FQNNGV.

This clonotype showed up many times. The rearrangement links TRBV12-3 or TRBV12-4 to TRBJ2-1; 10 bases match TRBD1. The CDR3 covers 16 residues. The J segment lost 1 base and the V segment lost 5 bases, leaving 5 bases of the junction unmatched. The CDR3 region has the DNA TGTGCCAGCAGTGACCCGGGACAGGGGTCCTACAATGAGCAGTTCTTC. This translates into CASSDPGQGSYNEQFF.

This clonotype showed up just a few times. The CDR3 DNA is TGCAGTGCTAGCCCTCTAGCGGCCCAAGAGACCCAGTACTTC. Its translation: CSASPLAAQETQYF. The chain recombines TRBV20-1 with TRBJ2-5; TRBD2 matches at 7 bases. Germline values: CDR1 DFQATT, CDR2 SNEGSKA (reference sequence). CDR3 length: 14 amino acids. V dropped 3 bases and J dropped 1; count of bases not matched to a gene: 5.

The chain recombines TRBV7-2 with TRBJ1-1; D remains ambiguous. Trimming shortened V by 8 bases and J by 1 base, and 14 bases separated the two germline ends. There are 14 residues in the CDR3. Germline loops: CDR1 SGHTA, CDR2 FQGNSA. CDR3 DNA sequence: TGTGCCAGCTCGATGGGCAGAGCGAACACTGAAGCTTTCTTT. This sequence encodes CASSMGRANTEAFF.

The chain is built from TRBV5-1 and TRBJ1-3; TRBD1 might be the D (5 bases). This CDR3 has 13 amino acids. The V gene lost 4 bases and the J gene lost 7 bases, with 12 bases spanning the gap. CDR1 is SGHRS and CDR2 is YFSETQ in the germline V gene. The CDR3 nucleotides read TGCGCCAGCAGCCCGGACATTGGGAACACCATATATTTT. It translates to CASSPDIGNTIYF.

The chain couples TRBV3-1 to TRBJ1-5; no reliable D call. CDR1 and CDR2 (germline): LGHDT, YNNKEL (reference sequence). This CDR3 is built from 14 residues. Trimming removed 1 base from V and 10 bases from J, with 14 bases in between. CDR3 bases: TGTGCCAGCAGCCAAGTGGCCTTCGGGATTCCCCAGCATTTT. Its protein is CASSQVAFGIPQHF.

The chain carries TRBV10-3 and TRBJ1-2; 7 positions match TRBD1. The V and J ends lost 7 bases and 0 bases, in that order; junction bases with no gene match: 11. CDR1 and CDR2 (germline): ENHRY, SYGVKD. CDR3 length: 16 residues. CDR3 DNA: TGTGCCATCACCCCCCAGGCAGGGGGAGCTAACTATGGCTACACCTTC. Translated, it gives CAITPQAGGANYGYTF.

This clonotype was found a few times. This rearrangement joins TRBV9 to TRBJ2-2; D is undetermined. Germline CDR1 SGDLS, CDR2 YYNGEE. V shed 4 bases and J shed 2 bases, with 9 bases lying between them. The CDR3 contains 14 residues. The CDR3 protein is CASSTGRNTGELFF. CDR3 sequence (DNA): TGTGCCAGCAGCACCGGAAGAAACACCGGGGAGCTGTTTTTT.

This rearrangement joins TRBV5-1 to TRBJ2-1, with 7 bases aligning to TRBD2. CDR3 length: 16 residues. From germline, CDR1 is SGHRS and CDR2 YFSETQ. V lost 4 bases and J lost 0; bases outside the gene matches: 7. The CDR3 reads CASSLDLAASYNEQFF. CDR3 DNA sequence: TGCGCCAGCAGCCTAGATCTAGCGGCCTCCTACAATGAGCAGTTCTTC.

The chain carries TRBV29-1 and TRBJ2-3; 7 nucleotides match TRBD1. The ends lost 6 bases at V and 1 base at J; junction bases unmatched: 4. The germline V gene encodes CDR1 SQVTM and CDR2 ANQGSEA. The CDR3 totals 13 residues. The DNA for the CDR3 is TGCAGCGTCAACCAGGGGGGCACAGATACGCAGTATTTT. Protein: CSVNQGGTDTQYF.

The genes are TRBV27 and TRBJ2-7; D uncertain. Per the germline V gene, CDR1 is MNHEY and CDR2 is SMNVEV (reference sequence). The length of the CDR3 is 11 residues. Trimming shortened V by 5 bases and J by 1 base, and 3 bases separated the two germline ends. The CDR3 spells CASSTSYEQYF. The CDR3, as DNA: TGTGCCAGCAGTACATCCTACGAGCAGTACTTC.

The chain recombines TRBV5-1 with TRBJ2-2, with 7 bases matching TRBD1. Unmatched junction bases numbered 6, after V lost 7 bases and J lost 0 bases. This CDR3 spans 15 amino acids. Germline CDR1 reads SGHRS; CDR2 reads YFSETQ. The CDR3 sequence: CASEQGSANTGELFF. The CDR3, as DNA: TGCGCCAGCGAACAGGGGTCGGCGAACACCGGGGAGCTGTTTTTT.

The rearrangement joins TRBV20-1 to TRBJ1-1, with a weak D call TRBD1 (5 bases). CDR3 length: 18 amino acids. The germline gives CDR1 DFQATT, CDR2 SNEGSKA (reference sequence). The germline V and J ends were trimmed by 6 bases and 3 bases, with 29 bases remaining between them. The CDR3 sequence: CSAVTDYPLSGTDTEAFF. CDR3 DNA sequence: TGCAGTGCAGTTACGGATTACCCGCTTAGTGGGACGGACACTGAAGCTTTCTTT.

This clonotype was detected only a few times. The chain is built from TRBV9 and TRBJ2-7, with D possibly matching TRBD2 (6 bases). The CDR3 length is 14 residues. Germline V gene data show CDR1 as SGDLS and CDR2 as YYNGEE. With 0 bases removed from V and 2 bases from J, the gap between germline ends came to 9 bases. Here the CDR3 reads CASSVEEGAYEQYF. The DNA of the CDR3 is TGTGCCAGCAGCGTAGAGGAGGGAGCCTACGAGCAGTACTTC.

A few counts support this clonotype. V usage is TRBV12-3 or TRBV12-4 and J usage is TRBJ2-1; TRBD2 aligns across 12 bases. The CDR3 is 15 amino acids. The V gene end was trimmed by 6 bases and the J gene end by 7 bases; junction bases not matched to a gene: 7. Here the CDR3 DNA reads TGTGCCAGCAGGAGTCTAGCGGGAGGGCCTAATGAGCAGTTCTTC. It yields the protein CASRSLAGGPNEQFF.

V gene TRBV10-3 combines with J gene TRBJ2-3, with 7 bases aligning to TRBD1. J was trimmed by 0 bases and V by 6 bases; bases with no gene match: 9. The CDR3 runs 16 residues. Germline loops: CDR1 ENHRY, CDR2 SYGVKD. CDR3 protein: CAISPDRAPSTDTQYF. CDR3 DNA: TGTGCCATCAGCCCTGACAGGGCGCCTAGCACAGATACGCAGTATTTT.

Notes on this clonotype: Just one base apart from a much larger clone, this may be a read error. The chain uses TRBV28 and TRBJ1-5; 7 bases are shared with TRBD1. Looked up from germline, CDR1 is MDHEN and CDR2 is SYDVKM. The V gene end was trimmed by 4 bases and the J gene end by 8 bases; junction bases not matched to a gene: 2. This CDR3 has 12 residues. CDR3 in DNA: TGTGCCAGCAGTTCCCAGGGGGAGCCCCAGCATTTT. Encoded protein: CASSSQGEPQHF.

This clonotype has just a few counts. The rearrangement joins TRBV7-9 to TRBJ1-5; D possibly corresponds to TRBD1 (5 bases). The V end was cut by 4 bases, the J end by 2 bases, with 15 bases between. The CDR3 is made up of 16 amino acids. In germline, CDR1 is SEHNR, CDR2 FQNEAQ (reference sequence). The CDR3 here is CASSSTRGGGNQPQHF. The DNA of the CDR3 is TGTGCCAGCAGCTCCACGAGGGGAGGTGGCAATCAGCCCCAGCATTTT. The full variable domain, completed using reference TRBV7-9 and TRBJ1-5, is DTGVSQNPRHKITKRGQNVTFRCDPISEHNRLYWYRQTLGQGPEFLTYFQNEAQLEKSRLLSDRFSAERPKGSFSTLEIQRTEQGDSAMYLCASSSTRGGGNQPQHFGDGTRLSIL.